The rows below give T cell receptor beta chains drawn from one sample of a study of PD-L1 blockade in urothelial cancer. Profiling relied on immunoSEQ multiplex PCR, and the TCRdb table lists in-frame clones only, not all of them. The table has 45,000 to 60,000 clones, 88% seen once. The sequenced sample was PBMCs, obtained around atezolizumab (anti-PD-L1) treatment. These receptors came from a man aged 55 to 70 with urothelial cancer. Both conserved end residues are part of each CDR3. Each record gives: V gene, D gene, clone size, J gene, CDR3 DNA, CDR3 protein. D genes are given only for firm matches. The size field is filled for only some rows; it gives once, few, many or a size class.

v_call: TRBV7-9; d_call: TRBD1; clone_size: NA; j_call: TRBJ1-1; cdr3_nt: TGTGCCAGCAGCTTAGCGCGCAAGGACAGGGGCCCTGAAGCTTTCTTT; cdr3_aa: CASSLARKDRGPEAFF
v_call: TRBV5-4; d_call: TRBD1; clone_size: NA; j_call: TRBJ2-5; cdr3_nt: TGTGCCAGCAGTTCCAGAACAGGGGGGCAAGAGACCCAGTACTTC; cdr3_aa: CASSSRTGGQETQYF
v_call: TRBV14; d_call: NA; clone_size: NA; j_call: TRBJ2-5; cdr3_nt: TGTGCCAGCAGCCAAGATCTACGCGGGCGAGGGCGGGAGACCCAGTACTTC; cdr3_aa: CASSQDLRGRGRETQYF
v_call: TRBV14; d_call: NA; clone_size: few; j_call: TRBJ1-2; cdr3_nt: TGTGCCAGCAGCCATACCAGGAACTATGGCTACACCTTC; cdr3_aa: CASSHTRNYGYTF
v_call: TRBV4-1; d_call: TRBD1; clone_size: NA; j_call: TRBJ1-3; cdr3_nt: TGCGCCAGCAGCCATCCCACAGGGGACCCTGGAAACACCATATATTTT; cdr3_aa: CASSHPTGDPGNTIYF
v_call: TRBV6-1; d_call: TRBD1; clone_size: NA; j_call: TRBJ1-2; cdr3_nt: TGTGCCAGCAAAGGGACAGGGGGGGGTGCCTATGGCTACACCTTC; cdr3_aa: CASKGTGGGAYGYTF
v_call: TRBV13; d_call: NA; clone_size: NA; j_call: TRBJ1-2; cdr3_nt: TGTGCCAGCAGACTGCAGGTCTCGGGGGGCTACACCTTC; cdr3_aa: CASRLQVSGGYTF
v_call: TRBV7-6; d_call: NA; clone_size: NA; j_call: TRBJ2-7; cdr3_nt: TGTGCCAGCAGCTTAGTTTTCAGCGAGCAGTACTTC; cdr3_aa: CASSLVFSEQYF
v_call: TRBV5-1; d_call: NA; clone_size: NA; j_call: TRBJ1-1; cdr3_nt: TGCGCCAGCAGCTTGTCGACAGCCGAGAACACTGAAGCTTTCTTT; cdr3_aa: CASSLSTAENTEAFF
v_call: TRBV10-3; d_call: TRBD1; clone_size: NA; j_call: TRBJ1-2; cdr3_nt: TGTGCCATCAGTGAACGACAGGGTGATGGCTACACCTTC; cdr3_aa: CAISERQGDGYTF
v_call: TRBV6-4; d_call: TRBD1; clone_size: once; j_call: TRBJ1-4; cdr3_nt: TGTGCCAGCAGTCGCCTCAGGGGGCGCGGAACTAATGAAAAACTGTTTTTT; cdr3_aa: CASSRLRGRGTNEKLFF
v_call: TRBV5-1; d_call: NA; clone_size: NA; j_call: TRBJ2-1; cdr3_nt: TGCGCCAGCAGCACGGCTCAGGGGAGCTCCTACAATGAGCAGTTCTTC; cdr3_aa: CASSTAQGSSYNEQFF
v_call: TRBV6-1; d_call: TRBD1; clone_size: NA; j_call: TRBJ1-6; cdr3_nt: TGTGCCAGCAGTGCCACCTTGGGACAGGGATGGAGCTCCTATAATTCACCCCTCCACTTT; cdr3_aa: CASSATLGQGWSSYNSPLHF
v_call: TRBV27; d_call: NA; clone_size: NA; j_call: TRBJ1-5; cdr3_nt: TGTGCCAGCAGTTTACTCAGCAATCAGCCCCAGCATTTT; cdr3_aa: CASSLLSNQPQHF
v_call: TRBV11-2; d_call: TRBD2; clone_size: once; j_call: TRBJ2-5; cdr3_nt: TGTGCCAGCAGCCCTTGGACTAGCGGGAGGGCCGGGGAGACCCAGTACTTC; cdr3_aa: CASSPWTSGRAGETQYF
v_call: TRBV5-1; d_call: TRBD1; clone_size: NA; j_call: TRBJ2-7; cdr3_nt: TGCGCCAGCAGCTTGAGTCCGGGGACAGGGGGGGAAGGGCAGTACTTC; cdr3_aa: CASSLSPGTGGEGQYF
v_call: TRBV18; d_call: TRBD1; clone_size: NA; j_call: TRBJ2-7; cdr3_nt: TGTGCCAGCTCACCACTGGGACAGGCTGGCGAGCAGTACTTC; cdr3_aa: CASSPLGQAGEQYF
v_call: TRBV2; d_call: NA; clone_size: NA; j_call: TRBJ2-1; cdr3_nt: TGTGCCAGCAGTTCTCCGAATGAGCAGTTCTTC; cdr3_aa: CASSSPNEQFF
v_call: TRBV5-5; d_call: NA; clone_size: NA; j_call: TRBJ1-2; cdr3_nt: TGTGCCAGCAGCCCTCAGGGTCACGGCTACACCTTC; cdr3_aa: CASSPQGHGYTF
v_call: TRBV5-4; d_call: NA; clone_size: NA; j_call: TRBJ2-2; cdr3_nt: TGTGCCAGCAGCTTGGATCCGGGGGTAAGGACCGGGGAGCTGTTTTTT; cdr3_aa: CASSLDPGVRTGELFF
v_call: TRBV19; d_call: NA; clone_size: NA; j_call: TRBJ1-5; cdr3_nt: TGTGCCAGTAGTATAGACGAGGGAGGTCTGAGGGGCAATCAGCCCCAGCATTTT; cdr3_aa: CASSIDEGGLRGNQPQHF
v_call: TRBV5-4; d_call: TRBD1; clone_size: NA; j_call: TRBJ2-6; cdr3_nt: TGTGCCAGCACCAAAAATACAGGGGGAATAGGTGGGGCCAACGTCCTGACTTTC; cdr3_aa: CASTKNTGGIGGANVLTF
v_call: TRBV6-1; d_call: NA; clone_size: medium-sized; j_call: TRBJ1-1; cdr3_nt: TGTGCCAGCAGTGCGGGACTGATGAACACTGAAGCTTTCTTT; cdr3_aa: CASSAGLMNTEAFF
v_call: TRBV4-1; d_call: TRBD2; clone_size: NA; j_call: TRBJ2-3; cdr3_nt: TGCGCCAGCAGCCAACGGACAGAACCTATAGCGGGGGACACAGATACGCAGTATTTT; cdr3_aa: CASSQRTEPIAGDTDTQYF
v_call: TRBV6-5; d_call: NA; clone_size: NA; j_call: TRBJ2-7; cdr3_nt: TGTGCCAGCAGTTCCGGGACTTCCTACGAGCAGTACTTC; cdr3_aa: CASSSGTSYEQYF
v_call: TRBV10-3; d_call: NA; clone_size: few; j_call: TRBJ2-2; cdr3_nt: TGTGCCATCAGTGAGACTGCGAACACCGGGGAGCTGTTTTTT; cdr3_aa: CAISETANTGELFF
v_call: TRBV15; d_call: TRBD2; clone_size: once; j_call: TRBJ2-1; cdr3_nt: TGTGCCGTGGACAGGGGGGGACTAGCGGGAGTAGCAAATGAGCAGTTCTTC; cdr3_aa: CAVDRGGLAGVANEQFF
v_call: TRBV28; d_call: NA; clone_size: NA; j_call: TRBJ2-5; cdr3_nt: TGTGCCAGCAGTCGATTACCGGGGGAGACCCAGTACTTC; cdr3_aa: CASSRLPGETQYF
v_call: TRBV28; d_call: TRBD2; clone_size: NA; j_call: TRBJ2-1; cdr3_nt: TGTGCCAGCAGTTCTAGCGGGACGAGCTCCTACAATGAGCAGTTCTTC; cdr3_aa: CASSSSGTSSYNEQFF
v_call: TRBV15; d_call: NA; clone_size: NA; j_call: TRBJ2-1; cdr3_nt: TGTGCCACCAGCAGAGCTAGGCGTGAGCAGTTCTTC; cdr3_aa: CATSRARREQFF
v_call: TRBV11-2; d_call: NA; clone_size: NA; j_call: TRBJ2-2; cdr3_nt: TGTGCCAGCAGCCGACTCCGGGAGAACACCGGGGAGCTGTTTTTT; cdr3_aa: CASSRLRENTGELFF
v_call: TRBV5-1; d_call: NA; clone_size: NA; j_call: TRBJ2-5; cdr3_nt: TGCGCCAGCAGCTTCCTAGGGGACCAAGAGACCCAGTACTTC; cdr3_aa: CASSFLGDQETQYF
v_call: TRBV5-1; d_call: TRBD2; clone_size: NA; j_call: TRBJ2-1; cdr3_nt: TGCGCCAGCAGCTGGACTAGCGGGATGAACAATGAGCAGTTCTTC; cdr3_aa: CASSWTSGMNNEQFF
v_call: TRBV19; d_call: TRBD1; clone_size: NA; j_call: TRBJ1-2; cdr3_nt: TGTGCCAGTACTCCACCACTTGGGACAGCCTATGGCTACACCTTC; cdr3_aa: CASTPPLGTAYGYTF
v_call: TRBV9; d_call: NA; clone_size: NA; j_call: TRBJ1-2; cdr3_nt: TGTGCCAGCAGCGTAGATCTGGGGGCGGACTATGGCTACACCTTC; cdr3_aa: CASSVDLGADYGYTF
v_call: TRBV18; d_call: NA; clone_size: NA; j_call: TRBJ2-7; cdr3_nt: TGTGCCAGCCAACAAGGGGACGAGCAGTACTTC; cdr3_aa: CASQQGDEQYF
v_call: TRBV5-1; d_call: TRBD1; clone_size: NA; j_call: TRBJ2-7; cdr3_nt: TGCGCCAGCAGCCTCCGGGACAGGGGGCCCTACGAGCAGTACTTC; cdr3_aa: CASSLRDRGPYEQYF
v_call: TRBV10-3; d_call: TRBD2; clone_size: NA; j_call: TRBJ2-2; cdr3_nt: TGTGCCATCAGTGCTGCTAGCGGGAGGCTCGAAAGTAACACCGGGGAGCTGTTTTTT; cdr3_aa: CAISAASGRLESNTGELFF
v_call: TRBV28; d_call: NA; clone_size: NA; j_call: TRBJ2-5; cdr3_nt: TGTGCCAGCAGTTCCCCAGGTAGTGGGGCCAAAGAGACCCAGTACTTC; cdr3_aa: CASSSPGSGAKETQYF
v_call: TRBV6-1; d_call: NA; clone_size: NA; j_call: TRBJ2-3; cdr3_nt: TGTGCCAGCAGTGAGACTCCCAGCACAGATACGCAGTATTTT; cdr3_aa: CASSETPSTDTQYF
v_call: TRBV7-2; d_call: TRBD2; clone_size: NA; j_call: TRBJ2-2; cdr3_nt: TGTGCCAGCAGCACCCGGACTAGCGGAGGAACCGGGGAGCTGTTTTTT; cdr3_aa: CASSTRTSGGTGELFF
v_call: TRBV5-6; d_call: TRBD1; clone_size: NA; j_call: TRBJ1-1; cdr3_nt: TGTGCCAGCAGCCATCTCCAGGGGGATGAAGCTTTCTTT; cdr3_aa: CASSHLQGDEAFF
v_call: TRBV28; d_call: NA; clone_size: NA; j_call: TRBJ2-1; cdr3_nt: TGTGCCAGCAGTAGCCGCCTCCCGGGGTCCTACAATGAGCAGTTCTTC; cdr3_aa: CASSSRLPGSYNEQFF
v_call: TRBV4-3; d_call: TRBD1; clone_size: NA; j_call: TRBJ2-3; cdr3_nt: TGCGCCAGCAGCCTTGGACAGGGCACAGATACGCAGTATTTT; cdr3_aa: CASSLGQGTDTQYF
v_call: TRBV28; d_call: NA; clone_size: NA; j_call: TRBJ2-3; cdr3_nt: TGTGCCAGCAGTGCCGCGGGTACCAACACAGATACGCAGTATTTT; cdr3_aa: CASSAAGTNTDTQYF
v_call: TRBV4-2; d_call: NA; clone_size: once; j_call: TRBJ1-1; cdr3_nt: TGTGCCAGCAGCCAAGATTTTTCAGGGGTAGGGACTGAAGCTTTCTTT; cdr3_aa: CASSQDFSGVGTEAFF